This T cell receptor beta chain was found in a study of neurological immune-mediated disorders. Findings of the study overall: CDR3 amino acid sequences of expanded clones were not shared across subjects, a result suggesting private repertoires in all groups.

This clonotype was detected many times. Antigen: not known. TCRdb reprocessed the 5' RACE reads via MiXCR and lists one record per CDR3 protein. The table shows 60,000 to 85,000 distinct CDR3 sequences, with 5.2% occurring only once. The sequence derives from a man aged 18 to 30 with multiple sclerosis. The specimen was PBMCs.

CDR3 DNA: TGTGCCAGCAGATACACAGCGAACGGCTACACCTTC. Amino acid sequence: CASRYTANGYTF. The genes are TRBV12-3 or TRBV12-4 and TRBJ1-2; D remains ambiguous. V shed 6 bases and J shed 8 bases, with 13 bases lying between them. This CDR3 has 12 residues.